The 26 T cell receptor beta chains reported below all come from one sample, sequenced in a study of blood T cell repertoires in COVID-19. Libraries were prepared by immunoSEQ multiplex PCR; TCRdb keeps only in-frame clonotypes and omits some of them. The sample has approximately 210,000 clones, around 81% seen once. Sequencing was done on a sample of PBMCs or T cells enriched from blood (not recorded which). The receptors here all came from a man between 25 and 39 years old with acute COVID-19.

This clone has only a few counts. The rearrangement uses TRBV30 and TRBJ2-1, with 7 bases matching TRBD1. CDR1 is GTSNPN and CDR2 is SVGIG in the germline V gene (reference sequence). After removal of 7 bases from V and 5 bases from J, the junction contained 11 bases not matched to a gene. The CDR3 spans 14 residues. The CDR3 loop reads CASTGTDFDNEQFF. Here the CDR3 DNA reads TGTGCCTCTACCGGGACAGACTTTGACAATGAGCAGTTCTTC.

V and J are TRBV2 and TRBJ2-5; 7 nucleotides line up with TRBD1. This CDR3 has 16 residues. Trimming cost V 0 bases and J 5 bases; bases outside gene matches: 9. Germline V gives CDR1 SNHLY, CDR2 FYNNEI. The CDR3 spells CASSEAWPGGLETQYF. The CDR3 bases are TGTGCCAGCAGTGAAGCCTGGCCAGGGGGTCTGGAGACCCAGTACTTC. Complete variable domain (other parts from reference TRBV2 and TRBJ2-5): EPEVTQTPSHQVTQMGQEVILRCVPISNHLYFYWYRQILGQKVEFLVSFYNNEISEKSEIFDDQFSVERPDGSNFTLKIRSTKLEDSAMYFCASSEAWPGGLETQYFGPGTRLLVL.

The CDR3 DNA follows: TGTGCCAGCAGCCCGGAAAGACAGGGAGTGGGAGAGACCCAGTACTTC. This gives the protein CASSPERQGVGETQYF. The V and J genes are TRBV11-2 and TRBJ2-5; 7 bases line up with TRBD1. Trimming took 5 bases from V and 4 from J; bases not matched to a gene: 13. The CDR3 runs 16 residues. Germline V gene sequence: CDR1 SGHAT, CDR2 FQNNGV. The whole variable domain, filled in from reference TRBV11-2 and TRBJ2-5, reads EAGVAQSPRYKIIEKRQSVAFWCNPISGHATLYWYQQILGQGPKLLIQFQNNGVVDDSQLPKDRFSAERLKGVDSTLKIQPAKLEDSAVYLCASSPERQGVGETQYFGPGTRLLVL.

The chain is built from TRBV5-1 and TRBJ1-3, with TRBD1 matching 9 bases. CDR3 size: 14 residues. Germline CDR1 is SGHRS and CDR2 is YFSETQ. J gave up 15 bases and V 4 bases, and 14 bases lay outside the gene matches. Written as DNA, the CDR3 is TGCGCCAGCAGCGAGGGACAGGGCCCCGGGCAAGAATATTTT. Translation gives CASSEGQGPGQEYF.

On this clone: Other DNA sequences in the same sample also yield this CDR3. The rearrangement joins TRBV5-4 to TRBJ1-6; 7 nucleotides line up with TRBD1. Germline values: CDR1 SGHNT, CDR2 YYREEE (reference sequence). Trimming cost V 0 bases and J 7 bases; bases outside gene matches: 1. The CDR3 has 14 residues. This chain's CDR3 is CASSLVTGNSPLHF. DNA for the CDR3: TGTGCCAGCAGCTTGGTGACAGGGAATTCACCCCTCCACTTT.

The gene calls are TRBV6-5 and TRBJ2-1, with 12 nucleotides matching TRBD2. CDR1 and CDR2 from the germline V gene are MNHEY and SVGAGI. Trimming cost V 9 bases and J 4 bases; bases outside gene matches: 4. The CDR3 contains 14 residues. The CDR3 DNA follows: TGTGCCAGTACTAGCGGGGGGTTTTACAATGAGCAGTTCTTC. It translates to CASTSGGFYNEQFF.

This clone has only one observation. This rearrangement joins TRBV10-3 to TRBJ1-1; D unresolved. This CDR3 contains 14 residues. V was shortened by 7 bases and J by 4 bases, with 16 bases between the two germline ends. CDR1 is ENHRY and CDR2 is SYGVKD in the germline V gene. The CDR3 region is CAITPQRSSTEAFF. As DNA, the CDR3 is TGTGCCATCACCCCACAACGATCAAGCACTGAAGCTTTCTTT.

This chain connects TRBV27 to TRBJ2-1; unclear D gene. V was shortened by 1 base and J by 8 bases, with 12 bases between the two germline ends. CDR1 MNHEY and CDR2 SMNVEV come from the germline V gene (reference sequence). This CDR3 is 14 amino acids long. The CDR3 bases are TGTGCCAGCAGTTTATTAGTGTCGGTCGATGAGCAGTTCTTC. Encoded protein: CASSLLVSVDEQFF.

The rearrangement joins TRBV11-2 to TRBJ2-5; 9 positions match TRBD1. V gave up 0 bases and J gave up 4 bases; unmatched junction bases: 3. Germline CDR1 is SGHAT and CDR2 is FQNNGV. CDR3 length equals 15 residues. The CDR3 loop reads CASSLENRGPETQYF. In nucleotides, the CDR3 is TGTGCCAGCAGCTTAGAAAACAGGGGGCCAGAGACCCAGTACTTC.

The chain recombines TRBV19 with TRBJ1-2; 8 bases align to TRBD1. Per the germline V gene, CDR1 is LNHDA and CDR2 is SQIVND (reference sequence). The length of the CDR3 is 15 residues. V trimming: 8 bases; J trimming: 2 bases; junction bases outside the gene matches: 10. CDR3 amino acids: CASGIGQGENYGYTF. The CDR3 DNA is TGTGCCAGTGGGATAGGACAGGGCGAAAACTATGGCTACACCTTC.

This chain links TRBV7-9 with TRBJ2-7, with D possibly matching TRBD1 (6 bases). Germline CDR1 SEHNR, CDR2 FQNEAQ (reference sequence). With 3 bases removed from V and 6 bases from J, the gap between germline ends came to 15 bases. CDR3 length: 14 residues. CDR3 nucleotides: TGTGCCAGCAGCTTTTCCGGTGGGGGCTCCGAGCAGTACTTC. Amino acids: CASSFSGGGSEQYF. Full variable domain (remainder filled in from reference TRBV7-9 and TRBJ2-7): DTGVSQNPRHKITKRGQNVTFRCDPISEHNRLYWYRQTLGQGPEFLTYFQNEAQLEKSRLLSDRFSAERPKGSFSTLEIQRTEQGDSAMYLCASSFSGGGSEQYFGPGTRLTVT.

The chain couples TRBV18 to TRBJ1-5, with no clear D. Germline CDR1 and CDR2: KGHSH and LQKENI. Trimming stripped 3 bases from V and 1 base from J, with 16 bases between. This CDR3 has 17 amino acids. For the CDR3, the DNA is TGTGCCAGCTCACCGGACGGTGGCGGAGGAAGCAATCAGCCCCAGCATTTT. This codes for CASSPDGGGGSNQPQHF.

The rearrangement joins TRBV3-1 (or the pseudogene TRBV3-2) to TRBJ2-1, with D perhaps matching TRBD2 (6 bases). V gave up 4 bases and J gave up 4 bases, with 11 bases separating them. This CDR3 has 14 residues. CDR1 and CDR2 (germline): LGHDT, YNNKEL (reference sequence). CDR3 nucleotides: TGTGCCAGCAGCCCCGACGGGGGTTACAATGAGCAGTTCTTC. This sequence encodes CASSPDGGYNEQFF.

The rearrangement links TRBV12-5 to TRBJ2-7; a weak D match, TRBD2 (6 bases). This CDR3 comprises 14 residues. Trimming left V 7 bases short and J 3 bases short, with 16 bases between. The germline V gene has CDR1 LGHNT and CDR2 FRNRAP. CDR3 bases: TGTGCTAGTGCCGATCGACTGGGGGGCTACGAGCAGTACTTC. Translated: CASADRLGGYEQYF.

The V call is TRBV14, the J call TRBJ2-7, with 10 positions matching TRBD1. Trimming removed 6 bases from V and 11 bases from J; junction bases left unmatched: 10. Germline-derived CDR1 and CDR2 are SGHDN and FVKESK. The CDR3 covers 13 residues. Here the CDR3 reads CASRLTGTGAEYF. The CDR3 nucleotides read TGTGCCAGCAGGCTTACCGGGACAGGGGCAGAGTACTTC.

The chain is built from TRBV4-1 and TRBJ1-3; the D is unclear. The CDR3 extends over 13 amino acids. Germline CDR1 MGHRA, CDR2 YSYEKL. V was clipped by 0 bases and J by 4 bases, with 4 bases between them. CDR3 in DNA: TGCGCCAGCAGCCAAGATCCGGGAAACACCATATATTTT. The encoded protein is CASSQDPGNTIYF.

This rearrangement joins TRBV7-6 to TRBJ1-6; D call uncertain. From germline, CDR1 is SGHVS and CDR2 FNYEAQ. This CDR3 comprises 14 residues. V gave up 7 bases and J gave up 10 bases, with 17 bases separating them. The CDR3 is CASTPGSSGSPLHF. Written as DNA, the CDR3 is TGTGCCAGCACACCGGGGAGCTCAGGATCACCCCTCCACTTT.

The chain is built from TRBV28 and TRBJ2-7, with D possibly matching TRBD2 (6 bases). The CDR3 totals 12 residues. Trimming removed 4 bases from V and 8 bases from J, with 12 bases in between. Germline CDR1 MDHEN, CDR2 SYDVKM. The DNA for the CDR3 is TGTGCCAGCAGTTGGGGAGGTGGGAAGCAGTACTTC. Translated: CASSWGGGKQYF.

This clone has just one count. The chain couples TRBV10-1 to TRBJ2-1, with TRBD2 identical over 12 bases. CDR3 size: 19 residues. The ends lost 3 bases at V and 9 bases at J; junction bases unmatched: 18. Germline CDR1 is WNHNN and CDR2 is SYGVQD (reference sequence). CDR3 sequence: CASSDEGMRGTSGPGEQFF. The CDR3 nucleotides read TGCGCCAGCAGTGATGAGGGGATGCGCGGGACTAGCGGGCCGGGTGAGCAGTTCTTC.

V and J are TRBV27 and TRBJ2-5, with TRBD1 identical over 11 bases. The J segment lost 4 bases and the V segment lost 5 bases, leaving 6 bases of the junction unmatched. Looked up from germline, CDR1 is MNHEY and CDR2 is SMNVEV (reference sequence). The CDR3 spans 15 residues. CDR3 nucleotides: TGTGCCAGCAGTGCCCTGGACAGGGGGCGAGAGACCCAGTACTTC. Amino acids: CASSALDRGRETQYF.

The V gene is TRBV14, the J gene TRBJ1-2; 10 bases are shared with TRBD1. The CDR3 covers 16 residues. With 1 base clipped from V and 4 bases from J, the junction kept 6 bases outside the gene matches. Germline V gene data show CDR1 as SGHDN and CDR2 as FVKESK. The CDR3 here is CASSQGRDRGFYGYTF. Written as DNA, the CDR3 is TGTGCCAGCAGCCAAGGAAGGGACAGGGGTTTCTATGGCTACACCTTC.

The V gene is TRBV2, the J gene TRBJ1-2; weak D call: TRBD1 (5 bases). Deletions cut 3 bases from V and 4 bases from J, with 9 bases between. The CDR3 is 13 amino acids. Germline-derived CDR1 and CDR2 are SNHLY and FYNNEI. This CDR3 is CASSDRVTYGYTF. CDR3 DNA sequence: TGTGCCAGCAGTGACAGGGTTACCTATGGCTACACCTTC.

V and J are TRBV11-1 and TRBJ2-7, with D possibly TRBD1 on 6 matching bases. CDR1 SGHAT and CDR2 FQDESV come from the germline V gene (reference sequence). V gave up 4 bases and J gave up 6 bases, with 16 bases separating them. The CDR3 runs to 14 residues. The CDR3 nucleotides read TGTGCCAGCAGCTCGGACAGACTGGATTCCGAGCAGTACTTC. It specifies CASSSDRLDSEQYF.

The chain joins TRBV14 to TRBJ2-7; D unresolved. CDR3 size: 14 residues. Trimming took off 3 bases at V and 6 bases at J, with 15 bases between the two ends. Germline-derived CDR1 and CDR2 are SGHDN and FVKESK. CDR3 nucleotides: TGTGCCAGCAGCCAGGCAGTCGGTGCGGTCGAGCAGTACTTC. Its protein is CASSQAVGAVEQYF.

The CDR3 DNA reads as TGTGCCAGCAGTTGGCCTAGCTCCTATAATTCACCCCTCCACTTT. It is translated as CASSWPSSYNSPLHF. This chain links TRBV6-2 or TRBV6-3 with TRBJ1-6; the D is unclear. Per the germline V gene, CDR1 is MNHEY and CDR2 is SVGEGT. This CDR3 is 15 amino acids long. V lost 4 bases and J lost 0, with 7 bases in between.

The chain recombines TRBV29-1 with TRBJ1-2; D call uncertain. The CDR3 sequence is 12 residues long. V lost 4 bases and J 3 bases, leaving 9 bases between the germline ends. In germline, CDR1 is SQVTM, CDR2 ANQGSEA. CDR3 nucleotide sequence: TGCAGCGTTGTTATCGGAGACTATGGCTACACCTTC. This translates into CSVVIGDYGYTF.